A selection of T cell receptor beta chains follows, all from one sample in a study of blood T cell repertoires in COVID-19. Measured with immunoSEQ multiplex PCR; TCRdb has only the in-frame clones, and not every one. The table shows 240,000 or so clones, with roughly 81% occurring only once. Sequencing used peripheral blood. These receptors were taken from a woman older than 75 with COVID-19, enrolled during active disease. The CDR3 runs from the conserved cysteine through the conserved F or W. The D gene is left open where the match is weak. Clone size is given for some rows only: seen once, a few or many times, or a class if the clone is expanded.

>TRBJ1-4|TRBD1|TRBV2|NA
CASSVRDREGKLFF
TGTGCCAGCAGCGTCCGGGACAGGGAGGGAAAACTGTTTTTT
>TRBJ1-1|NA|TRBV2|NA
CASSFLVGGTEAFF
TGTGCCAGCAGCTTTTTGGTTGGAGGCACTGAAGCTTTCTTT
>TRBJ1-3|NA|TRBV11-2|once
CASSYGRLGNTIYF
TGTGCCAGCAGCTACGGCCGACTTGGAAACACCATATATTTT
>TRBJ1-2|NA|TRBV28|NA
CASSPSYGYTF
TGTGCCAGCAGTCCGTCCTATGGCTACACCTTC
>TRBJ2-3|NA|TRBV7-9|NA
CASSFGNTDTQYF
TGTGCCAGCAGCTTCGGGAACACAGATACGCAGTATTTT
>TRBJ1-5|NA|TRBV3-1/TRBV3-2|NA
CASSWGHQPQHF
TGTGCCAGCAGCTGGGGACACCAGCCCCAGCATTTT
>TRBJ2-1|NA|TRBV28|NA
CATTYRIFSSYNEQFF
TGTGCCACCACTTACAGGATCTTTAGCTCCTACAATGAGCAGTTCTTC
>TRBJ1-1|NA|TRBV3-1/TRBV3-2|NA
CASSQGGLNTEAFF
TGTGCCAGCAGCCAAGGTGGCTTGAACACTGAAGCTTTCTTT
>TRBJ2-5|NA|TRBV7-6|NA
CASSLVEGETQYF
TGTGCCAGCAGCTTAGTGGAGGGGGAGACCCAGTACTTC
>TRBJ1-5|TRBD1|TRBV30|NA
CAWSSTGAQPQHF
TGTGCCTGGAGTAGTACAGGGGCTCAGCCCCAGCATTTT
>TRBJ1-1|NA|TRBV6-5|NA
CASSRGKTEAFF
TGTGCCAGCAGTAGGGGGAAGACTGAAGCTTTCTTT
>TRBJ1-5|TRBD1|TRBV19|NA
CASTDRAGIGNQPQHF
TGTGCCAGTACCGACAGGGCGGGAATAGGCAATCAGCCCCAGCATTTT
>TRBJ2-3|NA|TRBV7-9|NA
CASSLPGAHTDTQYF
TGTGCCAGCAGCTTACCCGGAGCCCACACAGATACGCAGTATTTT
>TRBJ1-5|NA|TRBV3-1/TRBV3-2|NA
CASSQGGVQPQHF
TGTGCCAGCAGCCAAGGGGGGGTGCAGCCCCAGCATTTT
>TRBJ1-1|NA|TRBV7-3|few
CASSLGGPTEAFF
TGTGCCAGCAGCTTAGGCGGCCCGACTGAAGCTTTCTTT
>TRBJ2-7|NA|TRBV10-1|NA
CASGTLAGCSYEQYF
TGCGCCAGCGGAACCTTGGCGGGGTGCTCCTACGAGCAGTACTTC
>TRBJ1-6|NA|TRBV28|NA
CASSAPTGNNSPLHF
TGTGCCAGCAGTGCGCCGACGGGTAATAATTCACCCCTCCACTTT